The sequence of this T cell receptor beta chain was determined in a study of control samples from healthy donors and cancer patients. Looked up from germline, CDR1 is MNHNS and CDR2 is SASEGT. V shed 1 base, J shed 0 bases, and the junction held 1 base outside the gene matches. The CDR3 totals 15 residues. This table comes from immunoSEQ multiplex PCR, and its TCRdb copy is limited to in-frame clones, with some not included. The table shows roughly 150,000 clones, with approximately 90% occurring only once. The J gene is TRBJ2-7, the V gene TRBV6-1, with 9 bases aligning to TRBD1. Sequencing was done on a sample of blood. The TCR sequence derives from a woman in her 30s in good health. As DNA, the CDR3 is TGTGCCAGCAGTGAAGAGGGACAGGGCTCCTACGAGCAGTACTTC. Protein product: CASSEEGQGSYEQYF.